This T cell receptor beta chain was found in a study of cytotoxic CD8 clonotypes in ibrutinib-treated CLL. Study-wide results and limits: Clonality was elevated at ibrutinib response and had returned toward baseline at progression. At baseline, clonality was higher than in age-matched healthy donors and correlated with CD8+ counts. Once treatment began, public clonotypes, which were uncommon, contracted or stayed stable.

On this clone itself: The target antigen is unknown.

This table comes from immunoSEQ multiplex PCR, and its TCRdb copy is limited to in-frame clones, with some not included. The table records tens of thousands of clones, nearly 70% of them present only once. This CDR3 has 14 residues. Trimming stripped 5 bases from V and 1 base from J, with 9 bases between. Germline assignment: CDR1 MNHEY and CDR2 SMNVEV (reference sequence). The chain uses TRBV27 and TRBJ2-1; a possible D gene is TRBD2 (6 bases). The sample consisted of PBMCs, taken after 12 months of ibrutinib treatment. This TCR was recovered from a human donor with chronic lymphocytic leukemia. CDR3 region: CASSGLASYNEQFF. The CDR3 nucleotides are TGTGCCAGCAGTGGGCTAGCGTCCTACAATGAGCAGTTCTTC.